The 2 T cell receptor beta chains reported below all come from one sample, sequenced in a study of early T cells in non-severe SARS-CoV-2 infection. In TCRdb, the 5' RACE reads were re-called with MiXCR into one record per CDR3 protein. The sample gives about 71,000 distinct CDR3 sequences, around 15% of which show up once; around 15% is in the top ten. Material: whole blood. The receptor source for this set is an adult who was a healthcare worker with PCR-confirmed SARS-CoV-2 infection or an uninfected control (not recorded which).

The chain employs TRBV7-3 and TRBJ2-1, with TRBD2 identical over 7 bases. V shed 1 base, J shed 7 bases, and the junction held 4 bases outside the gene matches. The CDR3 covers 14 residues. CDR1 is SGHTA and CDR2 is FQGTGA in the germline V gene. CDR3: CASSLSLAANEQFF. In nucleotides, the CDR3 is TGTGCCAGCAGCTTAAGCCTAGCGGCAAATGAGCAGTTCTTC.

This clonotype was recorded many times. The chain couples TRBV28 to TRBJ2-2; 11 nucleotides align to TRBD1. Looked up from germline, CDR1 is MDHEN and CDR2 is SYDVKM. CDR3 length: 14 amino acids. The ends lost 6 bases at V and 5 bases at J; junction bases unmatched: 2. DNA of the CDR3: TGTGCCAGCAGGGGACAGGGGGTTACCGGGGAGCTGTTTTTT. Amino acid sequence: CASRGQGVTGELFF.